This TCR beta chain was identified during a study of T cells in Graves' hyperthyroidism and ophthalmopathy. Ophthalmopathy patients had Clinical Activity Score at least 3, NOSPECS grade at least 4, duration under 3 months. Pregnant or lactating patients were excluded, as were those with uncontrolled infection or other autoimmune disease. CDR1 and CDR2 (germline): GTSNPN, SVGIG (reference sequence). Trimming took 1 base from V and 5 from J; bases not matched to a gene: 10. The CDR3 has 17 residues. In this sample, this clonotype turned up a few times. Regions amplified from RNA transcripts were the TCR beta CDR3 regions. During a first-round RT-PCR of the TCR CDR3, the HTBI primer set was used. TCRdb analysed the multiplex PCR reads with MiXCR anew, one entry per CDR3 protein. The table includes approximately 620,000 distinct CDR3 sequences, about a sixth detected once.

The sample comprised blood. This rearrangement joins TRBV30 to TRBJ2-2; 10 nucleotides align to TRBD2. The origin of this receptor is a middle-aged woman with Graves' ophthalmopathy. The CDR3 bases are TGTGCCTGGAGTGCGTACCTCACTAGCGGGACGACCGGGGAGCTGTTTTTT. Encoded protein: CAWSAYLTSGTTGELFF.